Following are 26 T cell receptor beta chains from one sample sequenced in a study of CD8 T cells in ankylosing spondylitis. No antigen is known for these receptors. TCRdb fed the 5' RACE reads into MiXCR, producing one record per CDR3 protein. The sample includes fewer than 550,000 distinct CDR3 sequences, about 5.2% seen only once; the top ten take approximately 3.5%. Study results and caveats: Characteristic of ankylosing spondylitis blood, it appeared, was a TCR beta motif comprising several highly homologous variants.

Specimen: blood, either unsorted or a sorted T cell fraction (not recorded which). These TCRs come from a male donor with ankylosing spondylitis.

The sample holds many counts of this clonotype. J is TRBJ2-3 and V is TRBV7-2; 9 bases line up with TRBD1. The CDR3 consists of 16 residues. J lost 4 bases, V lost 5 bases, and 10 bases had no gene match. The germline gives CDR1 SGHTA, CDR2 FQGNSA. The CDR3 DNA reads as TGTGCCAGCAGCCCCCGGACAGGGGAAAACCCAGATACGCAGTATTTT. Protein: CASSPRTGENPDTQYF. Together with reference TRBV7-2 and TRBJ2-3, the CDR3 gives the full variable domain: GAGVSQSPSNKVTEKGKDVELRCDPISGHTALYWYRQSLGQGLEFLIYFQGNSAPDKSGLPSDRFSAERTGGSVSTLTIQRTQQEDSAVYLCASSPRTGENPDTQYFGPGTRLTVL.

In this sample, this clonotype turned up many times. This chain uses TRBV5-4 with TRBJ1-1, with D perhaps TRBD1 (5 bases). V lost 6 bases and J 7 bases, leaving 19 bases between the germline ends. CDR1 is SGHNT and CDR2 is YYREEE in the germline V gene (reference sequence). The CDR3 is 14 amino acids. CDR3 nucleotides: TGTGCCAGCACACTATCAATTTTCGACAGTGAAGCTTTCTTT. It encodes CASTLSIFDSEAFF. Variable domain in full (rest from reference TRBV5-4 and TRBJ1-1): ETGVTQSPTHLIKTRGQQVTLRCSSQSGHNTVSWYQQALGQGPQFIFQYYREEENGRGNFPPRFSGLQFPNYSSELNVNALELDDSALYLCASTLSIFDSEAFFGQGTRLTVV.

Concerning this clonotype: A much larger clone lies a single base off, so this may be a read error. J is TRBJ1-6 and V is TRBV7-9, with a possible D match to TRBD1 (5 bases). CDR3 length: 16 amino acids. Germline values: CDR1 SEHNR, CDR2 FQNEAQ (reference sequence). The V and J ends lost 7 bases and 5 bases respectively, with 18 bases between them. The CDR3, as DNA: TGTGCCAGCAACTTGGGTCACAGGCCTGATAATTCACCCCTCCACTTT. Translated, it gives CASNLGHRPDNSPLHF.

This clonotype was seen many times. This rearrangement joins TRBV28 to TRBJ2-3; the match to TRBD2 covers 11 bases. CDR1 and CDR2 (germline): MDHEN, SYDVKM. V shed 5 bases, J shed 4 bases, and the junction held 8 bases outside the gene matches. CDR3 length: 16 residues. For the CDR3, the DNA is TGTGCCAGCAGTGCCCTACTAGCGGGAGATCCAGATACGCAGTATTTT. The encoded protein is CASSALLAGDPDTQYF.

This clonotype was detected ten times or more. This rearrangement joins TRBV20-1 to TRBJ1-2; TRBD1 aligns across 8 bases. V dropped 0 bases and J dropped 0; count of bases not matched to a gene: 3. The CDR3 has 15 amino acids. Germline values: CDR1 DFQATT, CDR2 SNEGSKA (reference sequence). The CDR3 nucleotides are TGCAGTGCTAGAGAAGGGACAGGAACTAACTATGGCTACACCTTC. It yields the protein CSAREGTGTNYGYTF.

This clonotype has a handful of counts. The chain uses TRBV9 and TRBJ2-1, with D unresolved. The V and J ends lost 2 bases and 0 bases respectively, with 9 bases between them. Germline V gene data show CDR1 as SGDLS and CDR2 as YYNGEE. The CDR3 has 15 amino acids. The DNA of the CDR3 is TGTGCCAGCAGCGTCCAGCCGAGCTCCTACAATGAGCAGTTCTTC. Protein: CASSVQPSSYNEQFF.

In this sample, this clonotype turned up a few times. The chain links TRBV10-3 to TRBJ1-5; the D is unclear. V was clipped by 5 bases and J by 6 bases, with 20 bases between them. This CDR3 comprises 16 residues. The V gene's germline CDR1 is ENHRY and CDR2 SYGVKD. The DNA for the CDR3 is TGTGCCATCAGTCCCGGGCTTGCATTTACCGGTCAGCCCCAGCATTTT. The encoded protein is CAISPGLAFTGQPQHF.

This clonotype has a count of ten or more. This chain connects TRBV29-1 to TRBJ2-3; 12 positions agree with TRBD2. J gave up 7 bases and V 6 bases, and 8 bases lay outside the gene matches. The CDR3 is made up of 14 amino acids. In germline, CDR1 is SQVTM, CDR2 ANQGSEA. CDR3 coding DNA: TGCAGCGTCGGACTAGCGGGATCAGAGCATACGCAGTATTTT. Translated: CSVGLAGSEHTQYF.

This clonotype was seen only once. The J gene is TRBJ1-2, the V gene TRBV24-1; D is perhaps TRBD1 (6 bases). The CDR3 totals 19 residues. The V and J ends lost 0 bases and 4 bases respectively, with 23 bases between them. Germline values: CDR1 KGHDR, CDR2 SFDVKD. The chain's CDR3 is CATSDLGPGSDRNFYGYTF. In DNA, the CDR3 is TGTGCCACCAGTGATTTGGGCCCCGGGTCCGACAGGAACTTCTATGGCTACACCTTC.

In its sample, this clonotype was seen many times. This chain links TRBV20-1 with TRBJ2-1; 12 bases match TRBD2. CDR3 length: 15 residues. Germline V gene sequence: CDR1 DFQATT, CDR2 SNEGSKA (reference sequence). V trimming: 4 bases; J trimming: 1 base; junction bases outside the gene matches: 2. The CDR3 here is CSAMTSGSSYNEQFF. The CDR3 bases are TGCAGTGCTATGACTAGCGGGAGTTCCTACAATGAGCAGTTCTTC.

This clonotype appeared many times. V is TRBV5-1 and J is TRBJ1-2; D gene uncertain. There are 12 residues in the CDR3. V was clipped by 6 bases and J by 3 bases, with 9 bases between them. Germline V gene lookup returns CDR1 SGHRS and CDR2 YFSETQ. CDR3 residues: CASTYGDYGYTF. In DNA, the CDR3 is TGCGCCAGCACCTATGGGGACTATGGCTACACCTTC.

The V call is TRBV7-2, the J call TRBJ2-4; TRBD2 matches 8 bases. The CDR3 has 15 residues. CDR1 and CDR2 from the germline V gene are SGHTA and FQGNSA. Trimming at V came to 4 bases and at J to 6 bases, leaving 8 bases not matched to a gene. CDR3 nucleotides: TGTGCCAGCAGCTCCTACGGGGGGGCGGGAAACATTCAGTACTTC. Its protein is CASSSYGGAGNIQYF.

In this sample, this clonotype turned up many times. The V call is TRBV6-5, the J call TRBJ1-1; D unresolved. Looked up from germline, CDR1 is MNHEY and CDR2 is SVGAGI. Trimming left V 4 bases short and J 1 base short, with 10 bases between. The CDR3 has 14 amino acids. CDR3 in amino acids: CASSFVVGNTEAFF. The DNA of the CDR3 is TGTGCCAGCAGTTTCGTGGTCGGGAACACTGAAGCTTTCTTT.

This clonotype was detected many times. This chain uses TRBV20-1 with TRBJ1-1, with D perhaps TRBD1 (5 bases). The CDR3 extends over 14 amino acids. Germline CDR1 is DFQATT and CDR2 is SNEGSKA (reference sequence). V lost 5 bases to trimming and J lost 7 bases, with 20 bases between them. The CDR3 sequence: CSAGGLGRRIEAFF. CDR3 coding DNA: TGCAGTGCTGGGGGTTTAGGGAGGAGGATTGAAGCTTTCTTT.

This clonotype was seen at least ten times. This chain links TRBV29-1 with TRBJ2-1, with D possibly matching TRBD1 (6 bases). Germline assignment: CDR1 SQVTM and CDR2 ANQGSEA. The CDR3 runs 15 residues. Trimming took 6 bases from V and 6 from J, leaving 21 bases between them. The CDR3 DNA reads TGCAGCGTGAACCCGGACAGAAACCCACTCAATGAGCAGTTCTTC. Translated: CSVNPDRNPLNEQFF.

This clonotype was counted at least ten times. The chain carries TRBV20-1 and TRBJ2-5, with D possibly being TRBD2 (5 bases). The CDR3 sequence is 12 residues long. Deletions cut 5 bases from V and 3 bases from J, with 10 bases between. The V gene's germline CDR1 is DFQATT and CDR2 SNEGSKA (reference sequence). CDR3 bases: TGCAGTGCTCCCAGGCGGGAAGAGACCCAGTACTTC. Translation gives CSAPRREETQYF.

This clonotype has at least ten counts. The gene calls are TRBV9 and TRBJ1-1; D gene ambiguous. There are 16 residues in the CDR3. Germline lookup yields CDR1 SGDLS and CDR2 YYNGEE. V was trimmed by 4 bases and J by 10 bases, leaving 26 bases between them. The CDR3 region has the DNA TGTGCCAGCAGCCCTCTTTCGGGGTTGGAACTTCGAGGAGCTTTCTTT. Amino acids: CASSPLSGLELRGAFF.

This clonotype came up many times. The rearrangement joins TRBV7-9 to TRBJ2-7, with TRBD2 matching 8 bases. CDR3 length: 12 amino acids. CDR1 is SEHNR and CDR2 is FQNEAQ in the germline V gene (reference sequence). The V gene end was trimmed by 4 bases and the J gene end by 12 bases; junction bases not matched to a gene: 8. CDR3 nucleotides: TGTGCCAGCAGCTCGGGAAGGCGGGGGGCGTACTTC. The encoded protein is CASSSGRRGAYF.

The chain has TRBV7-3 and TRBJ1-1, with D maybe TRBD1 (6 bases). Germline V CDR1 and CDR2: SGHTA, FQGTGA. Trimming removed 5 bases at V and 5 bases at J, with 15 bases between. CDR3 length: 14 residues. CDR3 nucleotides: TGTGCCAGCAGCCACGGGGGGGCGAAGACTGAAGCTTTCTTT. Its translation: CASSHGGAKTEAFF. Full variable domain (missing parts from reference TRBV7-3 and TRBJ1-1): GAGVSQTPSNKVTEKGKYVELRCDPISGHTALYWYRQSLGQGPEFLIYFQGTGAADDSGLPNDRFFAVRPEGSVSTLKIQRTERGDSAVYLCASSHGGAKTEAFFGQGTRLTVV.

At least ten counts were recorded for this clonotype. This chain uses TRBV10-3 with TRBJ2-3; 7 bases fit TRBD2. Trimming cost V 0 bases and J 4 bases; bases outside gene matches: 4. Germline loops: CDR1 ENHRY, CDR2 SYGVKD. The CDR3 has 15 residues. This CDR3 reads CAISESGGRPDTQYF. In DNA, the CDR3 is TGTGCCATCAGTGAGTCTGGCGGGAGACCAGATACGCAGTATTTT.

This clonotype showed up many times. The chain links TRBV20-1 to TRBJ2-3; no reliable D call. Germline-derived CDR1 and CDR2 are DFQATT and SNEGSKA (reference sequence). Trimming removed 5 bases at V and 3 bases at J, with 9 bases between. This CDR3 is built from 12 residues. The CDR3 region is CSAQIITDTQYF. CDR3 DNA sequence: TGCAGTGCTCAAATAATTACAGATACGCAGTATTTT.

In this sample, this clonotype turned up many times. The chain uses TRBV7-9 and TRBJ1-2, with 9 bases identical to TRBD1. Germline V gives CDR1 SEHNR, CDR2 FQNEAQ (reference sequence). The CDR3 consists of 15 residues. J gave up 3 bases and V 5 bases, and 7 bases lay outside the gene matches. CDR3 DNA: TGTGCCAGCAGCGCGGGACAGGGAGGGGACTATGGCTACACCTTC. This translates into CASSAGQGGDYGYTF.

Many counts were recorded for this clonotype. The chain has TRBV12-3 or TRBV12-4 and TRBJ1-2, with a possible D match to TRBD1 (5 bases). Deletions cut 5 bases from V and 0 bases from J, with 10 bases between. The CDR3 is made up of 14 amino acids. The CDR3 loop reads CASSRGPANYGYTF. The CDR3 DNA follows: TGTGCCAGCAGTAGGGGACCTGCTAACTATGGCTACACCTTC.

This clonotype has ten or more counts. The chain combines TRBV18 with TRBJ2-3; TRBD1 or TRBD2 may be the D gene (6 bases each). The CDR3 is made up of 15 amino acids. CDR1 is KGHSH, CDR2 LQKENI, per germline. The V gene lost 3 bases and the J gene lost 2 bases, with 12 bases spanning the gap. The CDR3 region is CASSPRGRDTDTQYF. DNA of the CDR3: TGTGCCAGCTCACCTCGGGGGCGCGACACAGATACGCAGTATTTT.

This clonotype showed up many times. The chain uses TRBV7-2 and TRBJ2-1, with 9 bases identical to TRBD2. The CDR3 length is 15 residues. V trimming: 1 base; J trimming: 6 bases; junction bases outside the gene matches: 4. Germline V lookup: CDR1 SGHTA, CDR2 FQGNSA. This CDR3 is CASSLVGLAPNEQFF. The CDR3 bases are TGTGCCAGCAGCTTAGTCGGACTAGCGCCCAATGAGCAGTTCTTC.

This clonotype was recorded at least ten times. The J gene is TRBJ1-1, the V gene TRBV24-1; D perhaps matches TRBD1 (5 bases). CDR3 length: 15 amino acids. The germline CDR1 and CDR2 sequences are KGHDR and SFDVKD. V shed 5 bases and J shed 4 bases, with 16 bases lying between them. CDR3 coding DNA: TGTGCCACCAGTGCCTCGGGCCCGGGGGTCACTGAAGCTTTCTTT. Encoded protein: CATSASGPGVTEAFF.